The 11 T cell receptor beta chains below come from one sample, sequenced in a study of technical replicates of blood from several donors. Profiling relied on immunoSEQ multiplex PCR, and the TCRdb table lists in-frame clones only, not all of them. The table lists about 100,000 clones, 90% to 97% of them singletons. The sequenced sample consisted of T cells isolated from PBMCs. Receptors originate from a human donor in good health.

This sequence joins TRBV15 and TRBJ1-3, with D possibly matching TRBD1 (5 bases). V lost 8 bases and J 0 bases, leaving 11 bases between the germline ends. The CDR3 sequence is 14 residues long. Per the germline V gene, CDR1 is LNHNV and CDR2 is YYDKDF (reference sequence). The CDR3 nucleotides are TGTGCCACCTCCAGGGATATCTCTGGAAACACCATATATTTT. Its translation: CATSRDISGNTIYF.

The chain is built from TRBV19 and TRBJ2-7; the D is unclear. Between the trimmed V and J ends, which lost 4 bases and 3 bases, there was a span of 4 bases. Germline CDR1 and CDR2: LNHDA and SQIVND (reference sequence). CDR3 length: 11 residues. The CDR3 nucleotides read TGTGCCAGTAGTACGTACTACGAGCAGTACTTC. It is translated as CASSTYYEQYF.

V usage is TRBV4-3 and J usage is TRBJ2-1; TRBD2 is a possible D gene (5 bases). Per the germline V gene, CDR1 is LGHNA and CDR2 is YSLEER. Trimming pared 0 bases from V and 4 bases from J, leaving 19 bases between. This CDR3 contains 18 residues. DNA for the CDR3: TGCGCCAGCAGCCAAGATAAAGTGTGGCAGACGGGGTACAATGAGCAGTTCTTC. As protein: CASSQDKVWQTGYNEQFF.

This sequence joins TRBV4-2 and TRBJ2-2; 7 nucleotides line up with TRBD1. Germline-derived CDR1 and CDR2 are LGHNA and YNFKEQ. V shed 3 bases and J 1 base; nucleotides not matched to a gene: 5. The CDR3 extends over 16 amino acids. This chain's CDR3 is CASSHFGTENTGELFF. The CDR3, as DNA: TGTGCCAGCAGCCACTTCGGGACAGAGAACACCGGGGAGCTGTTTTTT.

The count of this clone is one. The chain is built from TRBV11-3 and TRBJ2-5; no clear D gene. This CDR3 region has 15 residues. The germline CDR1 and CDR2 sequences are SGHNT and YENEEA. The V gene lost 2 bases and the J gene lost 2 bases, with 12 bases spanning the gap. The CDR3 sequence is CASSLRFGQQETQYF. CDR3 nucleotides: TGTGCCAGCAGCTTAAGATTTGGGCAGCAAGAGACCCAGTACTTC. Variable domain in full (rest from reference TRBV11-3 and TRBJ2-5): EAGVVQSPRYKIIEKKQPVAFWCNPISGHNTLYWYLQNLGQGPELLIRYENEEAVDDSQLPKDRFSAERLKGVDSTLKIQPAELGDSAVYLCASSLRFGQQETQYFGPGTRLLVL.

The chain combines TRBV6-6 with TRBJ2-7; unclear D gene. V was pared by 2 bases and J by 2 bases, with 10 bases between. Germline CDR1 MNHNY, CDR2 SVGAGI (reference sequence). This CDR3 has 14 amino acids. CDR3 in DNA: TGTGCCAGCAGTTACGGCCGTCAACCCTACGAGCAGTACTTC. This sequence encodes CASSYGRQPYEQYF.

The J gene is TRBJ2-7, the V gene TRBV14, with D possibly being TRBD2 (6 bases). Germline V gene sequence: CDR1 SGHDN, CDR2 FVKESK. V dropped 4 bases and J dropped 2 bases, with 15 bases sitting between them. This CDR3 has 15 amino acids. CDR3 loop: CASSLYSGITYEQYF. CDR3 nucleotide sequence: TGTGCCAGCAGCCTCTATAGCGGAATTACCTACGAGCAGTACTTC. Filled out from reference TRBV14 and TRBJ2-7, the complete variable domain reads EAGVTQFPSHSVIEKGQTVTLRCDPISGHDNLYWYRRVMGKEIKFLLHFVKESKQDESGMPNNRFLAERTGGTYSTLKVQPAELEDSGVYFCASSLYSGITYEQYFGPGTRLTVT.

The chain couples TRBV18 to TRBJ2-2, with 10 bases matching TRBD2. The length of the CDR3 is 16 residues. Looked up from germline, CDR1 is KGHSH and CDR2 is LQKENI. The junction had 4 bases not matched to a gene; V was cut back by 1 base and J by 5 bases. Written as DNA, the CDR3 is TGTGCCAGCTCACCACAGGCTAGCGGGAGTACCGGGGAGCTGTTTTTT. It encodes CASSPQASGSTGELFF.

The genes are TRBV27 and TRBJ1-5; D gene uncertain. The CDR3 length is 15 residues. CDR1 is MNHEY and CDR2 is SMNVEV in the germline V gene (reference sequence). The V end lost 2 bases, the J end lost 0 bases, and 8 bases lay between the germline ends. DNA for the CDR3: TGTGCCAGCAGTTTAATGCGGGGTAGCAATCAGCCCCAGCATTTT. Residues: CASSLMRGSNQPQHF.

The chain recombines TRBV19 with TRBJ1-5; maybe TRBD1 (6 bases). Trimming pared 5 bases from V and 2 bases from J, leaving 16 bases between. This CDR3 is built from 16 residues. The germline V gene encodes CDR1 LNHDA and CDR2 SQIVND (reference sequence). CDR3 loop: CASSEFQGYGNQPQHF. CDR3 nucleotides: TGTGCCAGTAGTGAATTTCAGGGGTATGGCAATCAGCCCCAGCATTTT.

This chain uses TRBV29-1 with TRBJ2-5; possibly TRBD1 for D (5 bases). V shed 6 bases and J shed 1 base, with 9 bases lying between them. Germline V gene lookup returns CDR1 SQVTM and CDR2 ANQGSEA. The CDR3 covers 12 residues. For the CDR3, the DNA is TGCAGCGTGCAGGGTAGCCAAGAGACCCAGTACTTC. It specifies CSVQGSQETQYF.